This T cell receptor beta chain was observed in a study of response to subunit inactivated influenza vaccine. This clonotype was picked up a small number of times. TCRdb reanalysed the RT-PCR reads using MiXCR and keeps one entry per CDR3 protein. The sample lists some 800,000 distinct CDR3 sequences, 21% occurring once. Germline V CDR1 and CDR2: SGHRS, YFSETQ. V lost 1 base and J lost 6; bases outside the gene matches: 10. There are 15 residues in the CDR3. The sequence came from a middle-aged man who received an inactivated influenza vaccine. Source: PBMCs from blood, taken more than 4 days after vaccination. The chain combines TRBV5-1 with TRBJ2-7; TRBD1 agrees at 7 bases. The chain's CDR3 is CASSLTDRSYGEQYF. DNA for the CDR3: TGCGCCAGCAGCTTGACGGACAGGAGTTATGGCGAGCAGTACTTC. Drawing the rest from reference TRBV5-1 and TRBJ2-7, the complete variable domain is KAGVTQTPRYLIKTRGQQVTLSCSPISGHRSVSWYQQTPGQGLQFLFEYFSETQRNKGNFPGRFSGRQFSNSRSEMNVSTLELGDSALYLCASSLTDRSYGEQYFGPGTRLTVT.